Shown below are 5 T cell receptor beta chains from a single sample sequenced in a study of T cells in Graves' hyperthyroidism and ophthalmopathy. TCR beta CDR3 sequences were amplified from RNA transcripts. With the HTBI primer set, the TCR CDR3 went through a first round of RT-PCR. MiXCR, run by TCRdb on the multiplex PCR reads, gives a single entry per CDR3 protein. Of around 580,000 distinct CDR3 sequences in the sample, 15% to 20% are singletons; the top ten hold 18%. The specimen was blood. The receptors were gathered from a woman between 18 and 30 years old with Graves' hyperthyroidism.

At least ten counts were recorded for this clonotype. This chain links TRBV2 with TRBJ2-1, with D possibly being TRBD1 (6 bases). CDR3 length equals 15 residues. Germline CDR1 and CDR2: SNHLY and FYNNEI. Trimming removed 3 bases from V and 3 bases from J, with 12 bases in between. CDR3 in DNA: TGTGCCAGCAGTGAGGACAGTTCGGGCTACAATGAGCAGTTCTTC. This encodes CASSEDSSGYNEQFF.

This clonotype was seen more than once but under ten times. V gene TRBV4-1 combines with J gene TRBJ1-2, with TRBD1 matching over 7 bases. V lost 2 bases to trimming and J lost 8 bases; unmatched junction nucleotides: 5. Germline values: CDR1 MGHRA, CDR2 YSYEKL. CDR3 length equals 13 residues. DNA for the CDR3: TGCGCCAGCAGCCAACTTAACAGGGGCGGCTACACCTTC. Amino acids: CASSQLNRGGYTF.

There are many counts of this clonotype. This chain connects TRBV6-1 to TRBJ2-7; D call uncertain. Germline V lookup: CDR1 MNHNS, CDR2 SASEGT. The CDR3 spans 13 residues. With 1 base removed from V and 4 bases from J, the gap between germline ends came to 8 bases. CDR3 DNA: TGTGCCAGCAGTGAAGAATCAGGTTACGAGCAGTACTTC. Its protein is CASSEESGYEQYF.

The chain uses TRBV20-1 and TRBJ2-3, with D perhaps being TRBD1 or TRBD2 (6 bases each). Germline CDR1 reads DFQATT; CDR2 reads SNEGSKA (reference sequence). The CDR3 is 13 amino acids. Trimming removed 3 bases at V and 5 bases at J, with 12 bases between. The CDR3 DNA is TGCAGTGCTAGTACAGGGCGGGAAGATACGCAGTATTTT. Residues: CSASTGREDTQYF.

This clonotype was picked up a small number of times. V usage is TRBV9 and J usage is TRBJ2-2; D perhaps matches TRBD2 (6 bases). Trimming left V 4 bases short and J 6 bases short, with 13 bases between. Germline CDR1 reads SGDLS; CDR2 reads YYNGEE. The CDR3 is made up of 14 amino acids. CDR3 sequence: CASSPRLEAGELFF. As DNA, the CDR3 is TGTGCCAGCAGCCCCAGACTAGAGGCCGGGGAGCTGTTTTTT. The variable domain in full, completed from reference TRBV9 and TRBJ2-2, reads DSGVTQTPKHLITATGQRVTLRCSPRSGDLSVYWYQQSLDQGLQFLIQYYNGEERAKGNILERFSAQQFPDLHSELNLSSLELGDSALYFCASSPRLEAGELFFGEGSRLTVL.